This T cell receptor (beta chain) appears in the sequencing data of a study of shared clonotypes between healthy human individuals. In the authors' methods: There were no quality scores in the junction-only immunoSEQ sequences, so filtering differed. The protocol was immunoSEQ multiplex PCR, while the TCRdb copy is restricted to in-frame clones and leaves out a portion. Clone size and the V and J calls come from that table; the DNA yielded D and trimming. The top ten hold about 0.13% of the sample, which has over 2 million clones, approximately 95% seen once. Points on this clone: This sample also contains other DNA sequences that code for the same CDR3.

With 0 bases clipped from V and 3 bases from J, the junction kept 0 bases outside the gene matches. The V gene's germline CDR1 is SGHTA and CDR2 FQGTGA. This CDR3 spans 15 amino acids. The V gene is TRBV7-3, the J gene TRBJ2-1, with TRBD2 matching 9 bases. The sequencing input was naive CD4+ T cells sorted from blood. Subset here: CD45RA+ positively selected. The clonotype comes from a man aged 18 to 30 in good health. CDR3 residues: CASSLTSGGYNEQFF. In DNA, the CDR3 is TGTGCCAGCAGCTTAACTAGCGGGGGCTACAATGAGCAGTTCTTC.